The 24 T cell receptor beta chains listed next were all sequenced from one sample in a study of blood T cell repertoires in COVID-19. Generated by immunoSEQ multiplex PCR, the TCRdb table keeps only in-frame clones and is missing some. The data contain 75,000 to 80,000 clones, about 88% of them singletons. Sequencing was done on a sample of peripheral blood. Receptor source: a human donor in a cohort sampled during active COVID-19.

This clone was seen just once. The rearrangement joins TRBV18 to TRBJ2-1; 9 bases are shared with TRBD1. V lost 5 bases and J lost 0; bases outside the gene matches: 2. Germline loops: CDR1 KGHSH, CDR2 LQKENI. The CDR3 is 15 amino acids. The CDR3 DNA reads TGTGCCAGCTCATCGACAGGGGGCTCCTACAATGAGCAGTTCTTC. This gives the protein CASSSTGGSYNEQFF.

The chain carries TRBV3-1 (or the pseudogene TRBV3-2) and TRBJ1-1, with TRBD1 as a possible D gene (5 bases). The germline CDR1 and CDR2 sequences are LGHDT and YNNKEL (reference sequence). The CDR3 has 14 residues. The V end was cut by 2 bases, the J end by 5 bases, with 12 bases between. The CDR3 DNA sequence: TGTGCCAGCAGCCAATACGAAGGGGATACTGAAGCTTTCTTT. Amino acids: CASSQYEGDTEAFF.

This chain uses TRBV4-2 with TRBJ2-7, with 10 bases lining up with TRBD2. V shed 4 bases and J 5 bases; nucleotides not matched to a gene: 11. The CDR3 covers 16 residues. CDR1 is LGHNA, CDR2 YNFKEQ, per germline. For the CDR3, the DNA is TGTGCCAGCAGCCCACTAACTAGCGGGATTAACCACGAGCAGTACTTC. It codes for CASSPLTSGINHEQYF.

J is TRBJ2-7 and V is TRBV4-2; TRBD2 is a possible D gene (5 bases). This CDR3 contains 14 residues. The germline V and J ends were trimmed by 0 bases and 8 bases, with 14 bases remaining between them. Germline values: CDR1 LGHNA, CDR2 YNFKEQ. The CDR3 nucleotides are TGTGCCAGCAGCCAAGATCGGGGTCTAGGCAAGCAGTACTTC. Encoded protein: CASSQDRGLGKQYF.

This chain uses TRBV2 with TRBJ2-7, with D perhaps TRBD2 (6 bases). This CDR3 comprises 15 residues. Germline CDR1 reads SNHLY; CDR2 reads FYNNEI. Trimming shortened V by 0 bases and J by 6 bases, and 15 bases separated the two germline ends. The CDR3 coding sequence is TGTGCCAGCAGTGAAGCCGGAACACTGCGGGGCGAGCAGTACTTC. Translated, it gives CASSEAGTLRGEQYF. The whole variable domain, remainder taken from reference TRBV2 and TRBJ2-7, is EPEVTQTPSHQVTQMGQEVILRCVPISNHLYFYWYRQILGQKVEFLVSFYNNEISEKSEIFDDQFSVERPDGSNFTLKIRSTKLEDSAMYFCASSEAGTLRGEQYFGPGTRLTVT.

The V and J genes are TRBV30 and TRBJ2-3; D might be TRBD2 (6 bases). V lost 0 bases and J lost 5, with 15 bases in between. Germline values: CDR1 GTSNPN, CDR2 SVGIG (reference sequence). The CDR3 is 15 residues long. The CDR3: CAWSVLGGFVDTQYF. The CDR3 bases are TGTGCCTGGAGTGTGTTGGGGGGATTTGTAGATACGCAGTATTTT.

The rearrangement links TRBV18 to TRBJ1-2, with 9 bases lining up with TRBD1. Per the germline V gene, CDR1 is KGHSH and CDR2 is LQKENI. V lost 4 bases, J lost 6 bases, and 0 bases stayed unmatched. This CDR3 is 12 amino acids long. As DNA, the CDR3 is TGTGCCAGCTCACGGACAGGGGATGGCTACACCTTC. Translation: CASSRTGDGYTF.

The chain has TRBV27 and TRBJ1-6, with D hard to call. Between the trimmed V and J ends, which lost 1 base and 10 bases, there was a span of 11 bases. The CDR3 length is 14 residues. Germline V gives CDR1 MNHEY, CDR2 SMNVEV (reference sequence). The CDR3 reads CASSLWRFGSPLHF. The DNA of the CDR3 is TGTGCCAGCAGTTTATGGCGGTTTGGATCACCCCTCCACTTT.

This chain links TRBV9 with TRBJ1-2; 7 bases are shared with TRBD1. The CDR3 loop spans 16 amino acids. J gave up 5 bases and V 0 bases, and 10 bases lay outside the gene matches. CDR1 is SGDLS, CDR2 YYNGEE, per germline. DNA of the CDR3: TGTGCCAGCAGCGTAGGTCCTTGGGACAGAGATTATGGCTACACCTTC. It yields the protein CASSVGPWDRDYGYTF.

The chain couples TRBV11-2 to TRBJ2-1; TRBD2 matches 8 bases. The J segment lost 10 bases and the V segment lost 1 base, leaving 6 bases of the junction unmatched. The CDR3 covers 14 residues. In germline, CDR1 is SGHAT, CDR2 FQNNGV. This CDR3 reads CASSLVQGTREQFF. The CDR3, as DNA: TGTGCCAGCAGCTTAGTACAAGGGACTAGGGAGCAGTTCTTC.

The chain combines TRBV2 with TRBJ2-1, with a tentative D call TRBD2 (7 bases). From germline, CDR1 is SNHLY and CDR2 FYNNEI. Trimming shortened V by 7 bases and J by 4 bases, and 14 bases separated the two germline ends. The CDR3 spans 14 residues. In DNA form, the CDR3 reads TGTGCCAGCAAGGGGGGGGGTTCGTACAATGAGCAGTTCTTC. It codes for CASKGGGSYNEQFF.

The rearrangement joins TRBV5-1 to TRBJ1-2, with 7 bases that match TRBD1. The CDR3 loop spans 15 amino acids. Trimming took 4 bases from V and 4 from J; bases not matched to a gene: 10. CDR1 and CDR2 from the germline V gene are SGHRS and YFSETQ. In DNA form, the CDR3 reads TGCGCCAGCAGCCGCGACAGGGCCCTCACCTATGGCTACACCTTC. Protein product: CASSRDRALTYGYTF.

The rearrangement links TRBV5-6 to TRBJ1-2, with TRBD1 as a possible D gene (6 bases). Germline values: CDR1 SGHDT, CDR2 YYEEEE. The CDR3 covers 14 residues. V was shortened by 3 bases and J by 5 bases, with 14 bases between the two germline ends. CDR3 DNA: TGTGCCAGCAGCTGGGGGCAGGGCGGGTATGGCTACACCTTC. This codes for CASSWGQGGYGYTF.

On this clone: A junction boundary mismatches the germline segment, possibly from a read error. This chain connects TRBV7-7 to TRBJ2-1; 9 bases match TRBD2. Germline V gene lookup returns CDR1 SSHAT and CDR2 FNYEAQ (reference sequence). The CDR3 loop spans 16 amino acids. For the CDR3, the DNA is TGTGCTAGCAGCTTAGGCCCAGCGGGGGGTTACAATGAGCAGTTCTTC. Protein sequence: CASSLGPAGGYNEQFF.

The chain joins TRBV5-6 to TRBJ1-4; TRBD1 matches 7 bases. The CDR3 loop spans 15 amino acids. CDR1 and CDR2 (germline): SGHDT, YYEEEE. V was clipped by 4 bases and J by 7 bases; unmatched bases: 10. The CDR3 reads CASSPRANRGEKLFF. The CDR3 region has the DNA TGTGCCAGCAGCCCAAGGGCCAACAGGGGTGAAAAACTGTTTTTT.

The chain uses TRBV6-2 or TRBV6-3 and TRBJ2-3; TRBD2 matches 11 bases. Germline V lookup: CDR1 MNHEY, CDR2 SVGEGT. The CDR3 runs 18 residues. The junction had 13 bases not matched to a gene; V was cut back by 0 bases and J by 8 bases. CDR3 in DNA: TGTGCCAGCAGTTACTCAGAGGGTAGCGGGAGGGCCCTGGGTACGCAGTATTTT. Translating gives CASSYSEGSGRALGTQYF.

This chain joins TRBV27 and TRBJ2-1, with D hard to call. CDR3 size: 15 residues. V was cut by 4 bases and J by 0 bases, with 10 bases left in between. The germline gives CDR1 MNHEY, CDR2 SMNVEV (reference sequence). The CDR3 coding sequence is TGTGCCAGCAGTTACTCTAGTGTCTCCTACAATGAGCAGTTCTTC. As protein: CASSYSSVSYNEQFF.

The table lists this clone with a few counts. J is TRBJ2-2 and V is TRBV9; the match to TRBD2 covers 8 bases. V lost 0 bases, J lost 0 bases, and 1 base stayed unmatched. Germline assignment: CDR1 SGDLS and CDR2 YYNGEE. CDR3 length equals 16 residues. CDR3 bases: TGTGCCAGCAGCGTAGAACTAGCGGCGAACACCGGGGAGCTGTTTTTT. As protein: CASSVELAANTGELFF.

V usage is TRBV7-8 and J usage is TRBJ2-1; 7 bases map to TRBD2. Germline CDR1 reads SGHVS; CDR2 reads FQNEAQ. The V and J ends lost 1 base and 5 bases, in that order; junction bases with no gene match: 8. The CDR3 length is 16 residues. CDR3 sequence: CASSLVGGSINNEQFF. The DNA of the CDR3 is TGTGCCAGCAGCTTAGTTGGCGGGAGCATAAACAATGAGCAGTTCTTC.

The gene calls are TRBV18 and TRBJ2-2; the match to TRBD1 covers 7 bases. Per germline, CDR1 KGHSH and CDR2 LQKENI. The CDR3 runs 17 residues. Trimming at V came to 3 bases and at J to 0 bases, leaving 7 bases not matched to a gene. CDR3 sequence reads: CASSPRQGPPNTGELFF. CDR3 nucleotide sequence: TGTGCCAGCTCACCGCGACAGGGACCCCCGAACACCGGGGAGCTGTTTTTT. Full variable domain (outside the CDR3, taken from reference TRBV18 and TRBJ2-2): NAGVMQNPRHLVRRRGQEARLRCSPMKGHSHVYWYRQLPEEGLKFMVYLQKENIIDESGMPKERFSAEFPKEGPSILRIQQVVRGDSAAYFCASSPRQGPPNTGELFFGEGSRLTVL.

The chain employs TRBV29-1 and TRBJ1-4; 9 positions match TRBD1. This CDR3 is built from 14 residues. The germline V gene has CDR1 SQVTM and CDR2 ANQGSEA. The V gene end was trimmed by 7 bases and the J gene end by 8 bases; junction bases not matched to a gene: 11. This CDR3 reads CSALTRQGEEKLFF. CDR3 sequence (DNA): TGCAGCGCCCTCACCCGACAGGGGGAAGAAAAACTGTTTTTT.

CDR3 sequence: CASRETGSETQYF. The CDR3 DNA follows: TGTGCCAGCAGGGAAACAGGGAGCGAGACCCAGTACTTC. The V and J genes are TRBV6-6 and TRBJ2-5, with D perhaps matching TRBD1 (6 bases). CDR3 length: 13 amino acids. The V gene lost 6 bases and the J gene lost 5 bases, with 13 bases spanning the gap. The germline gives CDR1 MNHNY, CDR2 SVGAGI (reference sequence).

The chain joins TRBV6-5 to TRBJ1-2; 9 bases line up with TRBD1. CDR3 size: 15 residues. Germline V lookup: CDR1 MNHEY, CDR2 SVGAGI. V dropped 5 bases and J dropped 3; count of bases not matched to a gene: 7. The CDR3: CASSQRQGEYYGYTF. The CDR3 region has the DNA TGTGCCAGCAGTCAAAGACAGGGGGAGTACTATGGCTACACCTTC.

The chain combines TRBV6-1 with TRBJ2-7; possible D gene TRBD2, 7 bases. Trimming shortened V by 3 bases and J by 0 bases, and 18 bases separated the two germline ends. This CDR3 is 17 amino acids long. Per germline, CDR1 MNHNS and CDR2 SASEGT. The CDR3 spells CASSEWGGRELSYEQYF. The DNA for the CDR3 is TGTGCCAGCAGTGAGTGGGGGGGCCGTGAGCTCTCCTACGAGCAGTACTTC.